These 31 T cell receptor beta chains came from one sample sequenced in a study of blood T cell repertoires in COVID-19. Repertoires were generated with immunoSEQ multiplex PCR, while TCRdb's copy carries only in-frame clones and drops some. This table holds about 330,000 clones, around 90% found once. The sample was PBMCs or T cells enriched from blood (not recorded which). These receptor sequences come from a woman aged 25 to 39 who had recovered from COVID-19.

V usage is TRBV11-2 and J usage is TRBJ2-4, with 9 positions matching TRBD1. This CDR3 is 14 amino acids long. The trim removed 4 bases at V and 6 bases at J, leaving 4 bases unmatched. Germline loops: CDR1 SGHAT, CDR2 FQNNGV. In DNA form, the CDR3 reads TGTGCCAGCAGCTCACCGGGACAGGGAAACATTCAGTACTTC. As protein: CASSSPGQGNIQYF.

The V and J genes are TRBV11-2 and TRBJ1-6, with D tentatively TRBD1 (6 bases). Trimming took 1 base from V and 0 from J, leaving 7 bases between them. The germline V gene has CDR1 SGHAT and CDR2 FQNNGV. This CDR3 is 16 amino acids long. CDR3 nucleotide sequence: TGTGCCAGCAGCTTAGTAGGGGGCTCCTATAATTCACCCCTCCACTTT. Residues: CASSLVGGSYNSPLHF.

The chain combines TRBV5-1 with TRBJ2-1, with D maybe TRBD2 (6 bases). V was shortened by 5 bases and J by 6 bases, with 12 bases between the two germline ends. The CDR3 has 13 amino acids. The V gene's germline CDR1 is SGHRS and CDR2 YFSETQ. CDR3 nucleotides: TGCGCCAGCAGGGAGGGGACCAGCAATGAGCAGTTCTTC. It codes for CASREGTSNEQFF.

This clone was detected only once. The chain uses TRBV28 and TRBJ1-6; D gene uncertain. CDR3 length: 13 amino acids. V was cut by 4 bases and J by 5 bases, with 6 bases left in between. The germline gives CDR1 MDHEN, CDR2 SYDVKM. The CDR3 here is CASSSQNNSPLHF. CDR3 in DNA: TGTGCCAGCAGTTCTCAGAATAATTCACCCCTCCACTTT.

The genes are TRBV2 and TRBJ1-5, with TRBD1 matching 8 bases. V lost 6 bases and J lost 3; bases outside the gene matches: 4. The CDR3 runs to 14 residues. The V gene's germline CDR1 is SNHLY and CDR2 FYNNEI. CDR3: CASRRRGPNQPQHF. The CDR3, as DNA: TGTGCCAGCAGGCGCAGGGGGCCCAATCAGCCCCAGCATTTT. Drawing the rest from reference TRBV2 and TRBJ1-5, the complete variable domain is EPEVTQTPSHQVTQMGQEVILRCVPISNHLYFYWYRQILGQKVEFLVSFYNNEISEKSEIFDDQFSVERPDGSNFTLKIRSTKLEDSAMYFCASRRRGPNQPQHFGDGTRLSIL.

The rearrangement links TRBV27 to TRBJ2-3; 11 nucleotides line up with TRBD2. V dropped 5 bases and J dropped 6; count of bases not matched to a gene: 16. The CDR3 extends over 18 amino acids. Germline CDR1 MNHEY, CDR2 SMNVEV (reference sequence). The chain's CDR3 is CASSAKPTSGGALDTQYF. The CDR3 bases are TGTGCCAGCAGTGCTAAACCCACTAGCGGGGGTGCATTGGATACGCAGTATTTT.

This chain links TRBV5-8 with TRBJ1-3; 9 bases are a match to TRBD1. Losses at the gene ends were 4 bases for V and 2 bases for J; bases not matched to a gene: 7. Germline V gives CDR1 SGHTS, CDR2 YDEGEE. The CDR3 has 16 residues. The CDR3 DNA is TGTGCCAGCAGCCTTTTCCGGACAGGGGCTGGAAACACCATATATTTT. Its translation is CASSLFRTGAGNTIYF. The whole variable domain, remainder taken from reference TRBV5-8 and TRBJ1-3, is EAGVTQSPTHLIKTRGQQATLRCSPISGHTSVYWYQQALGLGLQFLLWYDEGEERNRGNFPPRFSGRQFPNYSSELNVNALELEDSALYLCASSLFRTGAGNTIYFGEGSWLTVV.

This chain links TRBV28 with TRBJ2-7; 10 nucleotides line up with TRBD1. The CDR3 loop spans 19 amino acids. Germline values: CDR1 MDHEN, CDR2 SYDVKM. V lost 4 bases and J lost 4; bases outside the gene matches: 19. Written as DNA, the CDR3 is TGTGCCAGCAGTTCCCACCGAACCACGACAGGGGGCGGTTTGTACGAGCAGTACTTC. This translates into CASSSHRTTTGGGLYEQYF.

The chain couples TRBV9 to TRBJ2-7; D perhaps matches TRBD2 (6 bases). Looked up from germline, CDR1 is SGDLS and CDR2 is YYNGEE. V lost 0 bases to trimming and J lost 6 bases, with 13 bases between them. The CDR3 contains 14 residues. The CDR3 is CASSVGLANLEQYF. The DNA of the CDR3 is TGTGCCAGCAGCGTAGGGCTAGCGAACCTCGAGCAGTACTTC.

The chain combines TRBV6-5 with TRBJ1-3; D remains unclear. This CDR3 is 12 amino acids long. Germline V gene data show CDR1 as MNHEY and CDR2 as SVGAGI. V shed 6 bases and J shed 3 bases, with 6 bases lying between them. The CDR3 coding sequence is TGTGCCAGCAGCAACAGTGGAAACACCATATATTTT. It translates to CASSNSGNTIYF.

The chain is built from TRBV13 and TRBJ2-3; D remains unclear. This CDR3 comprises 16 residues. Germline CDR1 PRHDT, CDR2 FYEKMQ (reference sequence). Trimming cost V 0 bases and J 3 bases, with 13 bases left between them. The CDR3 sequence: CASSLGLRLNTDTQYF. CDR3 DNA sequence: TGTGCCAGCAGCTTAGGCCTGAGATTAAATACAGATACGCAGTATTTT.

The genes are TRBV10-3 and TRBJ2-7, with D perhaps matching TRBD2 (6 bases). V gave up 10 bases and J gave up 1 base, with 11 bases separating them. In germline, CDR1 is ENHRY, CDR2 SYGVKD. This CDR3 comprises 12 residues. CDR3 nucleotide sequence: TGTGCCACGGTCGGGGGATCCTACGAGCAGTACTTC. Its translation: CATVGGSYEQYF.

The V gene is TRBV5-1, the J gene TRBJ1-2, with 8 bases aligning to TRBD1. The CDR3 has 15 amino acids. Germline V gene sequence: CDR1 SGHRS, CDR2 YFSETQ. Trimming at V came to 5 bases and at J to 4 bases, leaving 10 bases not matched to a gene. Here the CDR3 reads CASRSGTGGVYGYTF. In nucleotides, the CDR3 is TGCGCCAGCAGATCCGGGACAGGAGGGGTCTATGGCTACACCTTC.

The chain is built from TRBV27 and TRBJ1-2, with a weak D call TRBD1 (6 bases). Trimming cost V 4 bases and J 4 bases, with 19 bases left between them. The CDR3 is made up of 16 amino acids. Germline V gives CDR1 MNHEY, CDR2 SMNVEV (reference sequence). The DNA of the CDR3 is TGTGCCAGCAGTTCCGTTACAGGGTTGAATAGCTATGGCTACACCTTC. This gives the protein CASSSVTGLNSYGYTF.

The V call is TRBV19, the J call TRBJ2-1; 9 bases fit TRBD2. V shed 6 bases, J shed 4 bases, and the junction held 4 bases outside the gene matches. The CDR3 spans 14 residues. The V gene's germline CDR1 is LNHDA and CDR2 SQIVND (reference sequence). The CDR3 spells CASSLAGNYNEQFF. CDR3 nucleotides: TGTGCCAGTAGCCTAGCGGGGAATTACAATGAGCAGTTCTTC.

This clone has a single count. The genes are TRBV7-9 and TRBJ2-2; 9 nucleotides align to TRBD1. The junction had 15 bases not matched to a gene; V was cut back by 3 bases and J by 7 bases. Germline V gene sequence: CDR1 SEHNR, CDR2 FQNEAQ (reference sequence). This CDR3 is built from 18 residues. Here the CDR3 DNA reads TGTGCCAGCAGCTTCCGTCAGAGGGACAGGGTCGCGAACGGGGAGCTGTTTTTT. Translated, it gives CASSFRQRDRVANGELFF.

CDR3 sequence reads: CASSLGGQGGSTGELFF. The CDR3 region has the DNA TGTGCCAGCAGCTTGGGCGGACAGGGTGGGAGCACCGGGGAGCTGTTTTTT. The chain carries TRBV5-4 and TRBJ2-2; 8 bases match TRBD1. The ends lost 0 bases at V and 4 bases at J; junction bases unmatched: 8. CDR3 length: 17 amino acids. Germline V gene data show CDR1 as SGHNT and CDR2 as YYREEE (reference sequence).

The chain employs TRBV19 and TRBJ1-5; TRBD1 matches 8 bases. V lost 3 bases and J lost 4; bases outside the gene matches: 11. Germline CDR1 reads LNHDA; CDR2 reads SQIVND (reference sequence). This CDR3 comprises 17 residues. CDR3 sequence (DNA): TGTGCCAGTAGTATCGGTGGCGGACAGGGTAAGAATCAGCCCCAGCATTTT. Translating it yields CASSIGGGQGKNQPQHF.

The chain joins TRBV28 to TRBJ2-3; TRBD1 matches 11 bases. This CDR3 is 15 amino acids long. CDR1 is MDHEN and CDR2 is SYDVKM in the germline V gene. V lost 6 bases and J lost 4; bases outside the gene matches: 6. The CDR3 coding sequence is TGTGCCAGCAGCCCGGGACAGGGGGTAGCAGATACGCAGTATTTT. It codes for CASSPGQGVADTQYF.

This clone was counted once. This rearrangement joins TRBV3-1 (or the pseudogene TRBV3-2) to TRBJ2-5, with 14 positions matching TRBD2. The junction had 4 bases not matched to a gene; V was cut back by 2 bases and J by 2 bases. CDR3 length: 17 amino acids. In germline, CDR1 is LGHDT, CDR2 YNNKEL (reference sequence). The CDR3 coding sequence is TGTGCCAGCAGCCAACGACTAGCGGGGGGGGATCAAGAGACCCAGTACTTC. Translating it yields CASSQRLAGGDQETQYF.

The V and J genes are TRBV11-2 and TRBJ2-1; the D is unclear. The V gene's germline CDR1 is SGHAT and CDR2 FQNNGV. This CDR3 has 13 residues. Between the trimmed V and J ends, which lost 4 bases and 8 bases, there was a span of 12 bases. CDR3 in DNA: TGTGCCAGCAGCTCGTCTAGTCTCCATGAGCAGTTCTTC. Protein sequence: CASSSSSLHEQFF.

V gene TRBV18 combines with J gene TRBJ2-1, with D unresolved. V shed 3 bases and J shed 7 bases, with 13 bases lying between them. Per germline, CDR1 KGHSH and CDR2 LQKENI. The CDR3 is 14 residues long. For the CDR3, the DNA is TGTGCCAGCTCACCCTCGGCTGGAGTGAATGAGCAGTTCTTC. Protein sequence: CASSPSAGVNEQFF. Full variable domain (outside the CDR3, taken from reference TRBV18 and TRBJ2-1): NAGVMQNPRHLVRRRGQEARLRCSPMKGHSHVYWYRQLPEEGLKFMVYLQKENIIDESGMPKERFSAEFPKEGPSILRIQQVVRGDSAAYFCASSPSAGVNEQFFGPGTRLTVL.

V gene TRBV11-3 combines with J gene TRBJ1-1; unclear D gene. Trimming removed 8 bases from V and 7 bases from J, with 5 bases in between. CDR1 SGHNT and CDR2 YENEEA come from the germline V gene. The CDR3 sequence is 9 residues long. The CDR3 region is CASGNEAFF. The DNA of the CDR3 is TGTGCCAGCGGCAATGAAGCTTTCTTT.

This chain links TRBV9 with TRBJ2-5; no clear D. The CDR3 loop spans 14 amino acids. V lost 0 bases and J 5 bases, leaving 11 bases between the germline ends. In germline, CDR1 is SGDLS, CDR2 YYNGEE. The CDR3 region is CASSVGIEEETQYF. As DNA, the CDR3 is TGTGCCAGCAGCGTAGGAATTGAGGAGGAGACCCAGTACTTC.

This chain joins TRBV7-2 and TRBJ2-7, with D tentatively TRBD1 (5 bases). The germline V and J ends were trimmed by 5 bases and 0 bases, with 11 bases remaining between them. CDR3 length equals 14 residues. Per germline, CDR1 SGHTA and CDR2 FQGNSA. CDR3 DNA sequence: TGTGCCAGCAGCCCCAGGGCCCTCTCCTACGAGCAGTACTTC. Protein: CASSPRALSYEQYF.

The chain links TRBV3-1 (or the pseudogene TRBV3-2) to TRBJ1-6; no clear D gene. Per the germline V gene, CDR1 is LGHDT and CDR2 is YNNKEL (reference sequence). The CDR3 covers 14 residues. V was clipped by 3 bases and J by 4 bases, with 7 bases between them. Written as DNA, the CDR3 is TGTGCCAGCAGCCATTATCAGTATAATTCACCCCTCCACTTT. It translates to CASSHYQYNSPLHF.

The chain recombines TRBV9 with TRBJ2-5; TRBD1 matches 8 bases. V lost 0 bases, J lost 0 bases, and 7 bases stayed unmatched. Germline V gives CDR1 SGDLS, CDR2 YYNGEE. This CDR3 contains 17 residues. The CDR3 spells CASSVGGRTGHQETQYF. Here the CDR3 DNA reads TGTGCCAGCAGCGTAGGAGGGAGGACAGGGCACCAAGAGACCCAGTACTTC.

The rearrangement uses TRBV13 and TRBJ2-1, with TRBD2 identical over 11 bases. V dropped 0 bases and J dropped 7; count of bases not matched to a gene: 2. The CDR3 totals 15 residues. Germline V gives CDR1 PRHDT, CDR2 FYEKMQ (reference sequence). The CDR3 DNA is TGTGCCAGCAGCTTAGGACTAGCGGGAGATAATGAGCAGTTCTTC. Translation gives CASSLGLAGDNEQFF.

The CDR3 DNA reads TGTGCCAGCAAACTCGGGGAGACCCAGTACTTC. Protein: CASKLGETQYF. The rearrangement uses TRBV12-3 or TRBV12-4 and TRBJ2-5; unclear D gene. V shed 7 bases and J shed 5 bases, with 8 bases lying between them. The CDR3 contains 11 residues.

The chain links TRBV6-5 to TRBJ1-5; the D gene is possibly TRBD1 (6 bases). Trimming pared 6 bases from V and 3 bases from J, leaving 12 bases between. Germline CDR1 reads MNHEY; CDR2 reads SVGAGI. This CDR3 region has 14 residues. The chain's CDR3 is CASSSGHLNQPQHF. The CDR3 DNA follows: TGTGCCAGCAGCTCGGGACACCTCAATCAGCCCCAGCATTTT.

The chain employs TRBV7-2 and TRBJ1-2; 12 bases are a match to TRBD1. V lost 8 bases to trimming and J lost 7 bases; unmatched junction nucleotides: 5. CDR1 SGHTA and CDR2 FQGNSA come from the germline V gene. This CDR3 is built from 13 residues. The CDR3 sequence is CASSGQGAFGYTF. In DNA form, the CDR3 reads TGTGCCAGCTCGGGACAGGGGGCATTTGGCTACACCTTC.